The 13 T cell receptor beta chains listed next were all sequenced from one sample in a study of a mutant IDH1 vaccine in newly diagnosed glioma. The sample's time point: week 23, last vaccination. What each vaccine dose contained was 300 ug of mutant IDH1 20-mer peptide, accompanied by topical imiquimod. Only in-frame clones appear in the TCRdb table, and some are missing; sequencing was by immunoSEQ multiplex PCR. The sample contains roughly 74,000 clones, roughly 85% of which appear only once. The antigens these receptors bind are not known. Sequences were derived from PBMCs, sampled from a glioma patient whose treatment included an IDH1 peptide vaccine. These TCRs come from a woman aged 45-59 years with glioma.

The rearrangement links TRBV27 to TRBJ2-1, with 7 bases matching TRBD2. Germline V gene sequence: CDR1 MNHEY, CDR2 SMNVEV (reference sequence). The junction had 4 bases not matched to a gene; V was cut back by 2 bases and J by 3 bases. This CDR3 is built from 15 residues. The CDR3 sequence: CASSLVGGDYNEQFF. For the CDR3, the DNA is TGTGCCAGCAGTTTAGTGGGAGGGGACTACAATGAGCAGTTCTTC.

The CDR3 here is CATSAGATADTQYF. The DNA for the CDR3 is TGTGCCACCAGCGCAGGGGCTACGGCAGATACGCAGTATTTT. The chain links TRBV15 to TRBJ2-3; D may be TRBD1 (6 bases). Per the germline V gene, CDR1 is LNHNV and CDR2 is YYDKDF (reference sequence). V was pared by 5 bases and J by 4 bases, with 13 bases between. CDR3 length: 14 residues.

This sequence joins TRBV7-9 and TRBJ2-7; 10 positions agree with TRBD2. CDR1 is SEHNR, CDR2 FQNEAQ, per germline (reference sequence). Losses at the gene ends were 1 base for V and 2 bases for J; bases not matched to a gene: 8. The length of the CDR3 is 17 residues. In nucleotides, the CDR3 is TGTGCCAGCAGCTTAGGGACTAGCGGAACGGTCCCCTACGAGCAGTACTTC. Translating it yields CASSLGTSGTVPYEQYF.

V and J are TRBV5-5 and TRBJ2-7; TRBD2 matches at 7 bases. The CDR3 covers 15 residues. Looked up from germline, CDR1 is SGHKS and CDR2 is YYEKEE (reference sequence). V gave up 4 bases and J gave up 2 bases; unmatched junction bases: 9. The CDR3 is CASSALGLAAYEQYF. The CDR3 DNA is TGTGCCAGCAGCGCCCTGGGGCTAGCGGCCTACGAGCAGTACTTC.

In DNA form, the CDR3 reads TGTGCCAGCAGTTACCCCTCGGGCAGGGGGATCGCTGAAGCTTTCTTT. It encodes CASSYPSGRGIAEAFF. V usage is TRBV6-6 and J usage is TRBJ1-1; 7 bases fit TRBD1. Germline V CDR1 and CDR2: MNHNY, SVGAGI (reference sequence). CDR3 length equals 16 residues. J was trimmed by 6 bases and V by 2 bases; bases with no gene match: 12.

The chain joins TRBV30 to TRBJ2-3; D is ambiguous. Germline CDR1 reads GTSNPN; CDR2 reads SVGIG (reference sequence). CDR3 length: 15 residues. The V end lost 1 base, the J end lost 1 base, and 12 bases lay between the germline ends. CDR3 protein: CAWSAGVLGTDTQYF. As DNA, the CDR3 is TGTGCCTGGAGTGCCGGTGTCCTCGGCACAGATACGCAGTATTTT.

The chain uses TRBV9 and TRBJ2-2; tentative D call: TRBD1 (5 bases). Germline V CDR1 and CDR2: SGDLS, YYNGEE. The CDR3 runs 16 residues. Trimming removed 1 base from V and 0 bases from J, with 10 bases in between. The DNA of the CDR3 is TGTGCCAGCAGCGTAAGTACAGGATCGAACACCGGGGAGCTGTTTTTT. This translates into CASSVSTGSNTGELFF. Full variable domain (rest looked up from reference TRBV9 and TRBJ2-2): DSGVTQTPKHLITATGQRVTLRCSPRSGDLSVYWYQQSLDQGLQFLIQYYNGEERAKGNILERFSAQQFPDLHSELNLSSLELGDSALYFCASSVSTGSNTGELFFGEGSRLTVL.

The gene calls are TRBV15 and TRBJ2-7; TRBD2 matches at 16 bases. V lost 2 bases, J lost 3 bases, and 13 bases stayed unmatched. CDR3 length equals 20 residues. Germline loops: CDR1 LNHNV, CDR2 YYDKDF (reference sequence). The CDR3 protein is CATSRRTGTSGRAQLYEQYF. The CDR3 nucleotides read TGTGCCACCAGCAGACGAACCGGGACTAGCGGGAGGGCCCAACTCTACGAGCAGTACTTC.

The J gene is TRBJ1-2, the V gene TRBV9; D is possibly TRBD1 (6 bases). This CDR3 has 13 amino acids. Germline V gene sequence: CDR1 SGDLS, CDR2 YYNGEE. V was trimmed by 7 bases and J by 4 bases, leaving 14 bases between them. The CDR3 protein is CASGDRPAYGYTF. CDR3 in DNA: TGTGCCAGCGGAGACAGGCCCGCCTATGGCTACACCTTC.

The chain joins TRBV2 to TRBJ2-5, with D unresolved. This CDR3 has 10 residues. V was cut by 5 bases and J by 4 bases, with 2 bases left in between. Germline V gene sequence: CDR1 SNHLY, CDR2 FYNNEI. CDR3 sequence (DNA): TGTGCCAGCAGTTCAGAGACCCAGTACTTC. Translating it yields CASSSETQYF.

The chain is built from TRBV20-1 and TRBJ2-7, with D unresolved. The CDR3 extends over 11 amino acids. V lost 7 bases and J 1 base, leaving 8 bases between the germline ends. Per the germline V gene, CDR1 is DFQATT and CDR2 is SNEGSKA (reference sequence). The chain's CDR3 is CSGTGSYEQYF. CDR3 DNA sequence: TGCAGTGGGACGGGTTCCTACGAGCAGTACTTC.

This clone was recorded a few times. The V call is TRBV5-6, the J call TRBJ2-1, with 9 bases aligning to TRBD2. Germline lookup yields CDR1 SGHDT and CDR2 YYEEEE. V trimming: 4 bases; J trimming: 4 bases; junction bases outside the gene matches: 3. This CDR3 region has 14 residues. CDR3 protein: CASSMGLAYNEQFF. The DNA for the CDR3 is TGTGCCAGCAGCATGGGACTAGCTTACAATGAGCAGTTCTTC.

About this clone: This is likely a read error, given that the CDR3 carries no conserved phenylalanine or tryptophan at its end. The DNA is left out, because the CDR3 cannot be placed on it with certainty; the CDR3 is given as TCRdb lists it. The rearrangement uses TRBV5-1 and TRBJ2-7; no check of the table's D call, TRBD2, against the DNA was made. The CDR3 is made up of 8 amino acids, end residues included. Germline V gene sequence: CDR1 SGHRS, CDR2 YFSETQ. CDR3 sequence: CASSAPFG.